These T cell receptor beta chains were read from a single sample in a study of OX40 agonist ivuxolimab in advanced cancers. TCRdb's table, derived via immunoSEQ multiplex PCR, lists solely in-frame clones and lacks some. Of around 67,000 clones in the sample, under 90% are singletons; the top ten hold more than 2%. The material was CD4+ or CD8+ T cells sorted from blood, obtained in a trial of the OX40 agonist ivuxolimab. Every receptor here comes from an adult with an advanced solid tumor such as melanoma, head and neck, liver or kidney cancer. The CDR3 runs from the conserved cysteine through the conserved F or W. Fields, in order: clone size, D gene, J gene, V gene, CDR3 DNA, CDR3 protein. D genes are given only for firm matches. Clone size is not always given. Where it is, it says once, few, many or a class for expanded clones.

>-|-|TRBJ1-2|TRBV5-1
TGCGCCAGCAGCTTGTTGGGGACATCCTCTAACTATGGCTACACCTTC
CASSLLGTSSNYGYTF
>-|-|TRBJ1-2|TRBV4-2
TGTGCCAGCAGCCAAGATCTCGGGGGGCGATTGTCTGGCTACACCTTC
CASSQDLGGRLSGYTF
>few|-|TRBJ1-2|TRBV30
TGTGCCTCAAGAGGGGTTGGGAGAGGCTACACCTTC
CASRGVGRGYTF
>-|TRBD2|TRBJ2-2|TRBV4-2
TGTGCCAGCAGCCAAGACCAAGGGAGGGTCACCGGGGAGCTGTTTTTT
CASSQDQGRVTGELFF
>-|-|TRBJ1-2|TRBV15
TGTGCCACCAGCAGAGGGGGAATGCCATCTATGGGCTACACCTTC
CATSRGGMPSMGYTF
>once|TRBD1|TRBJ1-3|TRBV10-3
TGTGCCATCAGTGACGGGACAGGGGGACTCTCCGGAAACACCATATATTTT
CAISDGTGGLSGNTIYF
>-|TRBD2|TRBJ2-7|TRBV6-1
TGTGCCAGCAGTGAACAAAGCGGGGGGTATTACGAGCAGTACTTC
CASSEQSGGYYEQYF
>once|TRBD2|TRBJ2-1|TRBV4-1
TGCGCCAGCAGCCAGCTAGCGGGAGTGGGGGGCAATGAGCAGTTCTTC
CASSQLAGVGGNEQFF
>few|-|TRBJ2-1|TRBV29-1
TGCAGCGTCGCTAAACAGCACAATGAGCAGTTCTTC
CSVAKQHNEQFF
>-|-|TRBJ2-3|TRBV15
TGTGCCACCAGCAGTCGCACAGATACGCAGTATTTT
CATSSRTDTQYF
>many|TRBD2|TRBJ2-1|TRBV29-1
TGCAGCGTTTTAGGGGAGGGGCCATACAATGAGCAGTTCTTC
CSVLGEGPYNEQFF
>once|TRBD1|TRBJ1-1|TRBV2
TGTGCCAGCAGTGCCATGACAGGGCGAACTGAAGCTTTCTTT
CASSAMTGRTEAFF
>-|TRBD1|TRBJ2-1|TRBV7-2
TGTGCCAGCAGCTTGTCCTACAGGGGGGACAATGAGCAGTTCTTC
CASSLSYRGDNEQFF
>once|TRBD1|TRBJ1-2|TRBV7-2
TGTGCCAGCAGCTTAACGGTCCGGGACAGCGTCTATGGCTACACCTTC
CASSLTVRDSVYGYTF
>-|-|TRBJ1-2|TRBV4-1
TGCGCCAGCAGCCAAGTGTTAGGGGGCTATGGCTACACCTTC
CASSQVLGGYGYTF
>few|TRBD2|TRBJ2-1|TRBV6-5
TGTGCCAGCAGTTACGTTGGGACTAGCGGGAAGGGTGAGCAGTTCTTC
CASSYVGTSGKGEQFF
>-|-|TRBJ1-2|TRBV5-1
TGCGCCAGCAGCGGGGGACCGGGGGACTATGGCTACACCTTC
CASSGGPGDYGYTF
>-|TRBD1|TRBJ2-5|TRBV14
TGTGCCAGCAGCTGGGGACAGTACCAAGAGACCCAGTACTTC
CASSWGQYQETQYF
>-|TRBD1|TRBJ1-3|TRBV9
TGTGCCAGCAGCGTAGTTGGGGGGACAGGGGGAAAAAACACCATATATTTT
CASSVVGGTGGKNTIYF
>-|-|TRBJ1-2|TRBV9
TGTGCCAGCAGCTTGGCTGAAGCTAACTATGGCTACACCTTC
CASSLAEANYGYTF
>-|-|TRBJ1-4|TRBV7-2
TGTGCCAGCAGCCAACGGGGGGAAGGGAGTGAAAAACTGTTTTTT
CASSQRGEGSEKLFF
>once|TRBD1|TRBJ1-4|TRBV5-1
TGCGCCAGCAGCTCCTTGACAGGGTCGGGTGAAAAACTGTTTTTT
CASSSLTGSGEKLFF
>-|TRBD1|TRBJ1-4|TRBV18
TGTGCCAGCTCCCCCGGGACAGGGGCCGAAAAACTGTTTTTT
CASSPGTGAEKLFF
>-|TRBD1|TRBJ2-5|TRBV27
TGTGCCAGCAGACGGGACAGGGGGCAAGAGACCCAGTACTTC
CASRRDRGQETQYF
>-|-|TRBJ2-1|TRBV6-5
TGTGCCAGCGGCCGGGACCCCACGTACAATGAGCAGTTCTTC
CASGRDPTYNEQFF
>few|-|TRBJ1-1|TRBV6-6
TGTGCCAGCAGTTCCAGAGGGGTTCGGAACACTGAAGCTTTCTTT
CASSSRGVRNTEAFF
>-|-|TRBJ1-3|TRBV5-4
TGTGCCAGCAGCTTGGGGGCAGACGGGGGAAACACCATATATTTT
CASSLGADGGNTIYF
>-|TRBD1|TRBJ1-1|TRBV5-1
TGCGCCAGCAGCCGGGGGACAGGAAAGAACACTGAAGCTTTCTTT
CASSRGTGKNTEAFF
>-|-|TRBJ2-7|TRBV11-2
TGTGCCAGCAGCGAGTCCCCGCCCTCCGAGCAGTACTTC
CASSESPPSEQYF
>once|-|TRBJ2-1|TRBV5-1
TGCGCCAGCAGCTTGGATGGGAACCCCCACAATGAGCAGTTCTTC
CASSLDGNPHNEQFF
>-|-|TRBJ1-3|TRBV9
TGTGCCAGCAGCGTAGCTGGTGGGGACATCACCCCAAGGTCTGGAAACACCATATATTTT
CASSVAGGDITPRSGNTIYF
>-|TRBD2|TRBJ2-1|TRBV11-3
TGTGCCAGCAGCTTAGTTCTTTTAGGGCTAGCGCTCCTCGCGGGGGAGGAGCAGTTCTTC
CASSLVLLGLALLAGEEQFF
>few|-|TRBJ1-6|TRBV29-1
TGCAGCGTTGAAGAGACTCGCGGTTCACCCCTCCACTTT
CSVEETRGSPLHF
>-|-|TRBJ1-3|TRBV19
TGTGCCAGTAGTATACCCCGTTCTGGAAACACCATATATTTT
CASSIPRSGNTIYF
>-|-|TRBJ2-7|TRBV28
TGTGCCAGCAGTAACTACTACGAGCAGTACTTC
CASSNYYEQYF
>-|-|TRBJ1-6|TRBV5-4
TGTGCCAGCAGGACCAGGGGCTCCTATAATTCACCCCTCCACTTT
CASRTRGSYNSPLHF
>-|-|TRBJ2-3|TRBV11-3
TGTGCCAGCAGCCCCATCACTAAGAACACAGATACGCAGTATTTT
CASSPITKNTDTQYF
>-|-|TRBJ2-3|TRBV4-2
TGTGCCAGCAGCCAAGAAGCTAGCACAGATACGCAGTATTTT
CASSQEASTDTQYF
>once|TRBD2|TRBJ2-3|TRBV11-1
TGTGCCAGCAGTCCTTTAGCGGGGGCGAGCACAGATACGCAGTATTTT
CASSPLAGASTDTQYF
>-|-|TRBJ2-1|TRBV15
TGTGCCACCAGCGGAAACAGGGTGTCGTCCTACAATGAGCAGTTCTTC
CATSGNRVSSYNEQFF
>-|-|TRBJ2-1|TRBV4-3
TGCGCCAGCAGCCGTGCCAGCTCCTACAATGAGCAGTTCTTC
CASSRASSYNEQFF
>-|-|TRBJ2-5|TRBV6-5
TGTGCCAGCAGCCGGACCGCCTCGGGAGAGACCCAGTACTTC
CASSRTASGETQYF
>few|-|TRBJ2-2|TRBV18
TGTGCCAGCTCACCACTAATGAGCCGAGGGCGGAACACCGGGGAGCTGTTTTTT
CASSPLMSRGRNTGELFF
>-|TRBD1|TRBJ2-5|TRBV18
TGTGCCAGCTCACCACTAAGGGGGCGGGAGACCCAGTACTTC
CASSPLRGRETQYF
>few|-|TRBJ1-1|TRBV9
TGTGCCAGCAGCTCCCGGGCTGCGAACACTGAAGCTTTCTTT
CASSSRAANTEAFF
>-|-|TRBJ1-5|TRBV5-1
TGCGCCAGCAGCTTGGGTCCAACCAACAATCAGCCCCAGCATTTT
CASSLGPTNNQPQHF
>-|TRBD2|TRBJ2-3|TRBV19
TGTGCCAGTAGTACCGGGACTAGCGGGGGCCGCGATACGCAGTATTTT
CASSTGTSGGRDTQYF
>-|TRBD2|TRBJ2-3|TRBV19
TGTGCCAGTAAAAGGGAATGGACTAGCGGGGGGACAGATACGCAGTATTTT
CASKREWTSGGTDTQYF
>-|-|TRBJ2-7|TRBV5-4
TGTGCCAGCAGCTCCGGGCCACAGGAATTGGACGAGCAGTACTTC
CASSSGPQELDEQYF
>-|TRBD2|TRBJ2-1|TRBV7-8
TGTGCCAGCAGCTCCACCGGGACTAGCGGTACCTGGGGGCAGTTCTTC
CASSSTGTSGTWGQFF
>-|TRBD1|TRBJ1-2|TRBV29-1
TGCAGCGTTCGACAGGGTCTCGGCTACACCTTC
CSVRQGLGYTF
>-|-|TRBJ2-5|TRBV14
TGTGCCAGCAGCCACACACAAGAGACCCAGTACTTC
CASSHTQETQYF
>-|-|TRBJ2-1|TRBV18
TGTGCCAGCTCACCTAGCATAATGCGGAATGAGCAGTTCTTC
CASSPSIMRNEQFF
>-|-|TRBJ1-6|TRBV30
TGTGCCTGGAGTCAGGAATCACCCCTCCACTTT
CAWSQESPLHF
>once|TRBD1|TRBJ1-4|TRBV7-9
TGTGCCAGCAGCTTAACCTTAATTACAGGGGGCTCTAATGAAAAACTGTTTTTT
CASSLTLITGGSNEKLFF
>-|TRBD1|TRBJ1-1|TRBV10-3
TGTGCCATCTTAAGGGACAGGGGGGTATTGGAAGCTTTCTTT
CAILRDRGVLEAFF
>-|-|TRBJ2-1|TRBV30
TGTGCCTGGAGGCCACTAGATAGGTCCAATGAGCAGTTCTTC
CAWRPLDRSNEQFF
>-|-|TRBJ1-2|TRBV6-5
TGTGCCAGCAGTTACGGGAGCGTCGATTATGGCTACACCTTC
CASSYGSVDYGYTF
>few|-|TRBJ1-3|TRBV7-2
TGTGCCAGCAGCTTAGAGGCCTCGGACACCATATATTTT
CASSLEASDTIYF